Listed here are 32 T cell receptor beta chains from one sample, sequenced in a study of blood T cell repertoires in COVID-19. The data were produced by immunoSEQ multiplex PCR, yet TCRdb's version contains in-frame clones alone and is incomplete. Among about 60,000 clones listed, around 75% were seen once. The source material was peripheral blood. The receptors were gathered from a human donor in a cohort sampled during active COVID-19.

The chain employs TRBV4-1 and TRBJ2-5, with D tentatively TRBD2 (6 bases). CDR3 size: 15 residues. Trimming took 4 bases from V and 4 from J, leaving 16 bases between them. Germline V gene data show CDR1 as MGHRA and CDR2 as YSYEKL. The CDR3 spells CASSLTGDSRETQYF. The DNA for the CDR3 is TGCGCCAGCAGCCTGACGGGGGACTCAAGAGAGACCCAGTACTTC.

CDR3 amino acids: CASSLIAGGYDEQFF. In DNA form, the CDR3 reads TGTGCCAGCAGCCTCATAGCGGGAGGGTATGATGAGCAGTTCTTC. This chain links TRBV11-3 with TRBJ2-1; TRBD2 aligns across 11 bases. The CDR3 extends over 15 amino acids. Germline V lookup: CDR1 SGHNT, CDR2 YENEEA. Losses at the gene ends were 5 bases for V and 8 bases for J; bases not matched to a gene: 8. Complete variable domain (other parts from reference TRBV11-3 and TRBJ2-1): EAGVVQSPRYKIIEKKQPVAFWCNPISGHNTLYWYLQNLGQGPELLIRYENEEAVDDSQLPKDRFSAERLKGVDSTLKIQPAELGDSAVYLCASSLIAGGYDEQFFGPGTRLTVL.

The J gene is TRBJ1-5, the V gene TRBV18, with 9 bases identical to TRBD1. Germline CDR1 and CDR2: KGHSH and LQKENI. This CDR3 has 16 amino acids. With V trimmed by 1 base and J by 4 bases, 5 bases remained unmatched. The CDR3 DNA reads TGTGCCAGCTCACCACGGGGACAGGGTTTTAATCAGCCCCAGCATTTT. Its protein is CASSPRGQGFNQPQHF.

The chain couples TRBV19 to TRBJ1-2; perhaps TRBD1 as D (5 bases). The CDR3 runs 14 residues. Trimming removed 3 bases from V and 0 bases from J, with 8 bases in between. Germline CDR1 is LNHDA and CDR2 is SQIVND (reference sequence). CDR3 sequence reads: CASSMEGANYGYTF. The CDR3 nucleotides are TGTGCCAGTAGTATGGAAGGGGCTAACTATGGCTACACCTTC.

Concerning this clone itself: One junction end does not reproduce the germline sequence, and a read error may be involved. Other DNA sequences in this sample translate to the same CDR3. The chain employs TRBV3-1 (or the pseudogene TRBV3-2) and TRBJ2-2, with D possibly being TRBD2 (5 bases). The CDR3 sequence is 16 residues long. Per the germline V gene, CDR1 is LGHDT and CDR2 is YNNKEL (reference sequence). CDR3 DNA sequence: TGTGCTAGCAGCCAAGAACGAGGGAAGGGCCCCGGGGAGCTGTTTTTT. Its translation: CASSQERGKGPGELFF.

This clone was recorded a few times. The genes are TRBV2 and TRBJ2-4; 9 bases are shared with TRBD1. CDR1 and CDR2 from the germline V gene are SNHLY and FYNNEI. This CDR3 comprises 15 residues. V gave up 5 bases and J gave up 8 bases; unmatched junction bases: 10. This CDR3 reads CASSLNPGQGHIQYF. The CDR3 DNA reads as TGTGCCAGCAGTCTCAACCCGGGACAGGGTCACATTCAGTACTTC. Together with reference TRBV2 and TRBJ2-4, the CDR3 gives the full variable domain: EPEVTQTPSHQVTQMGQEVILRCVPISNHLYFYWYRQILGQKVEFLVSFYNNEISEKSEIFDDQFSVERPDGSNFTLKIRSTKLEDSAMYFCASSLNPGQGHIQYFGAGTRLSVL.

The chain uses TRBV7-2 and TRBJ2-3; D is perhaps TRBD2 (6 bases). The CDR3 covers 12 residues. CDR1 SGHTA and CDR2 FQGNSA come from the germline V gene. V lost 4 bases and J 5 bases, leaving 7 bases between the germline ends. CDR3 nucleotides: TGTGCCAGCAGCTGGGGGGTAGATACGCAGTATTTT. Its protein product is CASSWGVDTQYF. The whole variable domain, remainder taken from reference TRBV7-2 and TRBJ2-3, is GAGVSQSPSNKVTEKGKDVELRCDPISGHTALYWYRQSLGQGLEFLIYFQGNSAPDKSGLPSDRFSAERTGGSVSTLTIQRTQQEDSAVYLCASSWGVDTQYFGPGTRLTVL.

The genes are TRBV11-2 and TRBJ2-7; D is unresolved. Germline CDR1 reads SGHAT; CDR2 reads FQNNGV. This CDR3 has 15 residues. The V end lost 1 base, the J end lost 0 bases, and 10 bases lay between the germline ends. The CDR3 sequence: CASSLGASISYEQYF. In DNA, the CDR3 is TGTGCCAGCAGCTTAGGAGCGAGCATCTCCTACGAGCAGTACTTC.

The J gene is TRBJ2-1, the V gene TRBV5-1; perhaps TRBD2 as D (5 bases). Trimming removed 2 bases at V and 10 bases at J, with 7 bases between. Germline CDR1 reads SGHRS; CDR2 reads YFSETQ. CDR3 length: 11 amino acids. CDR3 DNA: TGCGCCAGCAGCTTTACGGGGGAGCAGTTCTTC. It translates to CASSFTGEQFF.

Written as DNA, the CDR3 is TGTGCCAGCAGCTCGAGGTTCGGTGAAGCTTTCTTT. Protein: CASSSRFGEAFF. The chain recombines TRBV12-3 or TRBV12-4 with TRBJ1-1; D remains ambiguous. Trimming took off 6 bases at V and 7 bases at J, with 12 bases between the two ends. This CDR3 has 12 amino acids.

The CDR3 reads CASSRIAGTGGNTIYF. Here the CDR3 DNA reads TGCGCCAGCAGCCGGATTGCCGGGACAGGGGGAAACACCATATATTTT. The rearrangement uses TRBV4-1 and TRBJ1-3; 9 nucleotides align to TRBD1. V lost 4 bases and J lost 4; bases outside the gene matches: 8. Germline CDR1 and CDR2: MGHRA and YSYEKL. The length of the CDR3 is 16 residues.

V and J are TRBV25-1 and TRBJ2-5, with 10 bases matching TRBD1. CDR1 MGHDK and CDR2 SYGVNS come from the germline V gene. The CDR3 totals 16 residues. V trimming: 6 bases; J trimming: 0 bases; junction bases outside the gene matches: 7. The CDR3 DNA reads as TGTGCCAGCAGAGCTGGACAGGGGGGCTACCAAGAGACCCAGTACTTC. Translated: CASRAGQGGYQETQYF. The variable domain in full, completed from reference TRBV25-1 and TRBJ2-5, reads EADIYQTPRYLVIGTGKKITLECSQTMGHDKMYWYQQDPGMELHLIHYSYGVNSTEKGDLSSESTVSRIRTEHFPLTLESARPSHTSQYLCASRAGQGGYQETQYFGPGTRLLVL.

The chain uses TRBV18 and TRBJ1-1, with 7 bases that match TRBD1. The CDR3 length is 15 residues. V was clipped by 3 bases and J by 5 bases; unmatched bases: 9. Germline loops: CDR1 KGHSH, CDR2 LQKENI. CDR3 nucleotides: TGTGCCAGCTCACCCCGACAGGGCGGAAGGACTGAAGCTTTCTTT. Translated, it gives CASSPRQGGRTEAFF.

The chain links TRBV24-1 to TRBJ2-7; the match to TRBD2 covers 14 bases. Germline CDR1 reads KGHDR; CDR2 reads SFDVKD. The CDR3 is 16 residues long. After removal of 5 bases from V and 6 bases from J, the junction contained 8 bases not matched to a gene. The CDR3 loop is CATSGAGTSGGLEQYF. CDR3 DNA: TGTGCCACCAGTGGGGCCGGGACTAGCGGGGGCCTCGAGCAGTACTTC.

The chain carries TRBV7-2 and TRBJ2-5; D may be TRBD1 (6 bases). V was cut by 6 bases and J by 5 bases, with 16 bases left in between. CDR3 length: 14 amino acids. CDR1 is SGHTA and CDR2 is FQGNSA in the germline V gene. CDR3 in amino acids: CASRPDRTRETQYF. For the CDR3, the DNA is TGTGCCAGCAGACCTGACAGGACCAGGGAGACCCAGTACTTC.

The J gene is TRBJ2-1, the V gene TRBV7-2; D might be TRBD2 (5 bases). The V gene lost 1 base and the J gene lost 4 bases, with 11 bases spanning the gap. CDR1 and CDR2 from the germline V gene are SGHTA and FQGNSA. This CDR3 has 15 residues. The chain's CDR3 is CASSLGRRGYNEQFF. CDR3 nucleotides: TGTGCCAGCAGCTTAGGCCGGCGCGGGTACAATGAGCAGTTCTTC.

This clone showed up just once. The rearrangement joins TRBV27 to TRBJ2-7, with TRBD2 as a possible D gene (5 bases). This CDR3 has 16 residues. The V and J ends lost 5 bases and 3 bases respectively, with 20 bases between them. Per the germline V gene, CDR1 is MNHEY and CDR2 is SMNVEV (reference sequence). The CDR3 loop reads CASSPGTSPLLYEQYF. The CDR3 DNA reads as TGTGCCAGCAGTCCGGGTACTAGTCCCCTCCTCTACGAGCAGTACTTC.

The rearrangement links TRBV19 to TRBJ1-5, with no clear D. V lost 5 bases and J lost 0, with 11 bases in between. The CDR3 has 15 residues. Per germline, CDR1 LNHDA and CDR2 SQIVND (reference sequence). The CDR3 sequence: CASSPVMYSNQPQHF. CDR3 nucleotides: TGTGCCAGTAGTCCGGTAATGTATAGCAATCAGCCCCAGCATTTT.

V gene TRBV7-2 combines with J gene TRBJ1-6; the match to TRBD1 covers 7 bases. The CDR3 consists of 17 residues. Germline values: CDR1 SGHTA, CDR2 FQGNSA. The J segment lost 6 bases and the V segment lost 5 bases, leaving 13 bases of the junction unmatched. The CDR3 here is CASSPRQGFSPNSPLHF. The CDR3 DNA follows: TGTGCCAGCAGCCCTCGACAGGGTTTTTCTCCTAATTCACCCCTCCACTTT. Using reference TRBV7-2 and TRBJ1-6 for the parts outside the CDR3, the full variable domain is GAGVSQSPSNKVTEKGKDVELRCDPISGHTALYWYRQSLGQGLEFLIYFQGNSAPDKSGLPSDRFSAERTGGSVSTLTIQRTQQEDSAVYLCASSPRQGFSPNSPLHFGNGTRLTVT.

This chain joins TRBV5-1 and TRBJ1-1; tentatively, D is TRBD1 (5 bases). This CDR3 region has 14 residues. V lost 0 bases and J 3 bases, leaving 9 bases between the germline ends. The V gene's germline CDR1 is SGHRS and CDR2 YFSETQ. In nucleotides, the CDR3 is TGCGCCAGCAGCTTGGAAGGGGTCTACACTGAAGCTTTCTTT. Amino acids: CASSLEGVYTEAFF.

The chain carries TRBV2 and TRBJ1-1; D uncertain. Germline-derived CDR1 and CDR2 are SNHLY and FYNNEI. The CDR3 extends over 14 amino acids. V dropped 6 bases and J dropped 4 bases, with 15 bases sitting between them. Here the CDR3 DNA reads TGTGCCAGCAGCCCGACCAACGGGATCACTGAAGCTTTCTTT. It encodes CASSPTNGITEAFF.

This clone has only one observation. CDR3 amino acids: CAISESSETQYF. CDR3 nucleotide sequence: TGTGCCATCAGTGAGTCTAGCGAGACCCAGTACTTC. J is TRBJ2-5 and V is TRBV10-3; D not certain. The CDR3 is 12 residues long. Germline-derived CDR1 and CDR2 are ENHRY and SYGVKD. V was shortened by 0 bases and J by 5 bases, with 4 bases between the two germline ends.

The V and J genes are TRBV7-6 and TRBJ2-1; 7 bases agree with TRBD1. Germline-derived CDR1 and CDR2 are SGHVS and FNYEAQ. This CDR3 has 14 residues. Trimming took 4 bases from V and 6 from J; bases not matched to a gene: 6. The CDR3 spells CASSSDRVGNEQFF. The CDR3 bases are TGTGCCAGCAGCTCCGACAGGGTGGGCAATGAGCAGTTCTTC.

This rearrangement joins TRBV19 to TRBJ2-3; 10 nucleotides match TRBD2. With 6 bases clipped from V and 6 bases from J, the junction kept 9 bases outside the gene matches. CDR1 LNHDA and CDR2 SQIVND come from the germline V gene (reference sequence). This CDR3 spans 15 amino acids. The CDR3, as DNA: TGTGCCAGTAGCCGGACAGCGGGAGGGGGGGATACGCAGTATTTT. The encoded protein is CASSRTAGGGDTQYF.

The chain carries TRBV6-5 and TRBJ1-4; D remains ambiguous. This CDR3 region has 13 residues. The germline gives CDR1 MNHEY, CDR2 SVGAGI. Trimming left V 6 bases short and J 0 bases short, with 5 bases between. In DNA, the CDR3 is TGTGCCAGCAGACTCACAACTAATGAAAAACTGTTTTTT. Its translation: CASRLTTNEKLFF.

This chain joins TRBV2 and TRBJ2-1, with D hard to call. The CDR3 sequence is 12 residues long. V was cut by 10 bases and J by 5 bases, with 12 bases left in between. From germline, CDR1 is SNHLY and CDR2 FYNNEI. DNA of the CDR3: TGTGCCATCCCCGTCGGTAACAATGAGCAGTTCTTC. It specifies CAIPVGNNEQFF. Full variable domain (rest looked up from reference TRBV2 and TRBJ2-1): EPEVTQTPSHQVTQMGQEVILRCVPISNHLYFYWYRQILGQKVEFLVSFYNNEISEKSEIFDDQFSVERPDGSNFTLKIRSTKLEDSAMYFCAIPVGNNEQFFGPGTRLTVL.

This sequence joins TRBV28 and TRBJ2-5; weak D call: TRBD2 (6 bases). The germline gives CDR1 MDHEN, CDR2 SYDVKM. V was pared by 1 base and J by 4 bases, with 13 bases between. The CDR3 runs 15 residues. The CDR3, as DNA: TGTGCCAGCAGTTTATACGGGGAGGTGGGAGAGACCCAGTACTTC. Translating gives CASSLYGEVGETQYF.

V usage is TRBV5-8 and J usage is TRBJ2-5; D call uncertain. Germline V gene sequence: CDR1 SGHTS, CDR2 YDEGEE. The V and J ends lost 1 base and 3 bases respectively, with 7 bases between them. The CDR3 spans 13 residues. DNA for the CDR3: TGTGCCAGCAGCTTGCGCGTGAAAGAGACCCAGTACTTC. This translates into CASSLRVKETQYF.

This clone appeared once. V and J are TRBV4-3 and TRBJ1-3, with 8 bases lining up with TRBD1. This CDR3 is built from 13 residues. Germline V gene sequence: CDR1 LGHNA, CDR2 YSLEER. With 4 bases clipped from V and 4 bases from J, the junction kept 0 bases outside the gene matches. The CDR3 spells CASSRDRGNTIYF. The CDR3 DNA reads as TGCGCCAGCAGCCGGGACAGGGGAAACACCATATATTTT.

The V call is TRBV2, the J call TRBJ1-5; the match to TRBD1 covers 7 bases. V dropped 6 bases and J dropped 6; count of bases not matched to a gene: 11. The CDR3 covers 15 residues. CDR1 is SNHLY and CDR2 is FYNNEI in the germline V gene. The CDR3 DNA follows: TGTGCCAGCAGCACAGACAGGGTCGGTGGTCAGCCCCAGCATTTT. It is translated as CASSTDRVGGQPQHF.

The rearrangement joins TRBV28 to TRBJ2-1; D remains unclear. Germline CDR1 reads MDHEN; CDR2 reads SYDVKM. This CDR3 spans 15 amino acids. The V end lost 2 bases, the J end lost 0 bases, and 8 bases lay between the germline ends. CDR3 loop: CASSLDGGSYNEQFF. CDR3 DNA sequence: TGTGCCAGCAGTTTAGACGGCGGCTCCTACAATGAGCAGTTCTTC.

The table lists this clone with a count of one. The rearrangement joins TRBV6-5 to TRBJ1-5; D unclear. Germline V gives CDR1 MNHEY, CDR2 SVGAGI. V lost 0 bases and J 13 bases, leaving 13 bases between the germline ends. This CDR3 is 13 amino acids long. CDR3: CASSYSSEWEQHF. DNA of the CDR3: TGTGCCAGCAGTTACTCGAGTGAGTGGGAGCAGCATTTT.